This T cell receptor (beta chain) was recorded in a study of metastatic and nonmetastatic thyroid tumors (TCRdb year 2020). Background for the entire study: For patients with malignant and with benign thyroid disease, the researchers compared repertoires between peripheral blood samples and tumor or nodule tissue samples. The paper's findings and limits, for the study overall: In both blood and tumor samples, TCR beta diversity was reported to be significantly higher in malignant tumors than in benign nodules.

None of the patients had been given any treatment before thyroid surgery. Using T-cell receptor beta sequencing, the study looked back at clinical samples from patients collected from the early 2010s to the late 2010s. This clone was detected ten times or more. Its antigen remains unidentified. No base qualities exist here, and no much larger clone lies one base off it. The junction carries 9 bases between V and J, which are trimmed by 6 bases and 3 bases respectively. The CDR3 numbers 12 residues from cysteine through phenylalanine. Only CDR3 DNA remains: 36 bases, in frame from the first base. The germline V gene specifies SNHLY as CDR1 and FYNNEI as CDR2. Library generation was performed with PCR. Sequencing took place on an Illumina HiSeq 4000. The TCR beta-chain CDR3 region of each patient was profiled by high-throughput sequencing. Per the original workflow: The researchers built a classifier to tell apart papillary thyroid cancer patients with distant metastasis, based on CDR3 differences among clinicopathological groups. Repertoire diversity was assessed with the Shannon index, and tumor-blood repertoire similarity with the Morisita-Horn index. The raw public data were reprocessed by TCRdb itself: fastp quality trimming at Q25, MiXCR clonotype calling, in-frame beta chains only. These V and J calls are TCRdb output, not the study's own analysis. This sample gives approximately 40,000 clones in total; 10% to 12% of them show up just once. Approximately 22% of the sample is in the top ten clones.

The chain uses TRBV2 and TRBJ2-7; the D gene is perhaps TRBD1, from 6 matching bases. What was sequenced was blood. This receptor was taken from a female donor with papillary thyroid cancer or a benign thyroid nodule (not recorded which). Some clones in this sample may be carry-over from other donors' samples. The CDR3 region reads CASRPDSYEQYF. The DNA reads TGTGCCAGCAGACCGGACAGCTACGAGCAGTACTTC.